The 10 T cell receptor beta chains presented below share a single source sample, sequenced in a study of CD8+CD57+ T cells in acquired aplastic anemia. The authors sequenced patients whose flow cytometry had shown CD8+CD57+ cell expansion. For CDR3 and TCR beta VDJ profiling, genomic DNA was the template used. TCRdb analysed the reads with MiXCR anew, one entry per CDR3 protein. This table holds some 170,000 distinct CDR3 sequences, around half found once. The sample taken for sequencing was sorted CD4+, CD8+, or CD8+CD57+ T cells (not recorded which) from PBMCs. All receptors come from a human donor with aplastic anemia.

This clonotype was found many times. This chain's CDR3 is CASSYPSGGYTF. The CDR3 bases are TGTGCCAGCAGTTACCCCTCCGGGGGCTACACCTTC. V gene TRBV6-5 combines with J gene TRBJ1-2; D gene ambiguous. From germline, CDR1 is MNHEY and CDR2 SVGAGI. The CDR3 contains 12 residues. V gave up 2 bases and J gave up 8 bases, with 9 bases separating them.

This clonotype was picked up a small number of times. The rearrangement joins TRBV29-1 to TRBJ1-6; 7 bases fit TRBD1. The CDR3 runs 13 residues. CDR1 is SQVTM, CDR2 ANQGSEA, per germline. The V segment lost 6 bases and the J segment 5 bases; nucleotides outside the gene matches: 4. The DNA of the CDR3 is TGCAGCGTCCGGACAGGTGATAATTCACCCCTCCACTTT. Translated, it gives CSVRTGDNSPLHF.

The CDR3 reads CASSTPRLAGGTDTQYF. The CDR3 nucleotides read TGTGCCAGCAGTACACCGCGACTAGCGGGGGGTACAGATACGCAGTATTTT. This chain links TRBV6-1 with TRBJ2-3; 13 positions agree with TRBD2. CDR1 and CDR2 (germline): MNHNS, SASEGT. The CDR3 length is 17 residues. V lost 5 bases and J lost 3; bases outside the gene matches: 8.

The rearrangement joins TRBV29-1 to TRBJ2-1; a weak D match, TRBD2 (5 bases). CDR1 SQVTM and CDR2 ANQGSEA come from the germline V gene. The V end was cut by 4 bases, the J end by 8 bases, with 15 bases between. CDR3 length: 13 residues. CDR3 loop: CSVAFGLKDEQFF. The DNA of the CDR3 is TGCAGCGTTGCGTTCGGACTCAAGGATGAGCAGTTCTTC.

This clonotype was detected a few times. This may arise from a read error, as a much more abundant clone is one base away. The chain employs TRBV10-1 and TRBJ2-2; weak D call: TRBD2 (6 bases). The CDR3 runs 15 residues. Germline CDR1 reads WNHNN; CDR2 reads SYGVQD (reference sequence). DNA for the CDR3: TGCGCCAGCAGTGAAGGGTCTAGCGCGGTCGGGGAGCCGTTTTTT. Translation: CASSEGSSAVGEPFF.

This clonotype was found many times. CDR3: CSVGLVGGGRGTQYF. The CDR3 nucleotides are TGCAGCGTTGGGCTCGTGGGCGGGGGGCGAGGGACCCAGTACTTC. The rearrangement uses TRBV29-1 and TRBJ2-5; TRBD2 matches 8 bases. The J segment lost 7 bases and the V segment lost 4 bases, leaving 14 bases of the junction unmatched. The CDR3 has 15 amino acids. Germline V gene lookup returns CDR1 SQVTM and CDR2 ANQGSEA.

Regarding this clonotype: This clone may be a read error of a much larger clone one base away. CDR3 sequence (DNA): TGTGCCAGCAGCTTAGGGAGCGGGGGGGCATGGGAGACCCAGTACTTC. It encodes CASSLGSGGAWETQYF. The V call is TRBV11-3, the J call TRBJ2-5; 10 bases agree with TRBD2. The V gene's germline CDR1 is SGHNT and CDR2 YENEEA. The CDR3 has 16 residues. V trimming: 1 base; J trimming: 5 bases; junction bases outside the gene matches: 7.

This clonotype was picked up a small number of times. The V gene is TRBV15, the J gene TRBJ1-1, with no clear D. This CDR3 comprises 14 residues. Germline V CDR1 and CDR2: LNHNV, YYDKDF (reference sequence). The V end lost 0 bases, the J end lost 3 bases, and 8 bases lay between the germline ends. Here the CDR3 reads CATSRERRDTEAFF. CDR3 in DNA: TGTGCCACCAGCAGAGAGCGGCGGGACACTGAAGCTTTCTTT.

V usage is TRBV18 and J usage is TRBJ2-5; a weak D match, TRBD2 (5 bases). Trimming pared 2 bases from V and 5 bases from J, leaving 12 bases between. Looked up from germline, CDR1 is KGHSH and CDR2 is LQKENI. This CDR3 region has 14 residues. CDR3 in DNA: TGTGCCAGCTCACCAGGTGTGACTACTGAGACCCAGTACTTC. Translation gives CASSPGVTTETQYF.

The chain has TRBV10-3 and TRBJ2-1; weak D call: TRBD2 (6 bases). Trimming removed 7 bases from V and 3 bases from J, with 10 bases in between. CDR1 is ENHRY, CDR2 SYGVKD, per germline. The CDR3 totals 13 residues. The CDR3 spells CAITGTDYNEQFF. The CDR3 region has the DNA TGTGCCATCACTGGGACTGACTACAATGAGCAGTTCTTC.